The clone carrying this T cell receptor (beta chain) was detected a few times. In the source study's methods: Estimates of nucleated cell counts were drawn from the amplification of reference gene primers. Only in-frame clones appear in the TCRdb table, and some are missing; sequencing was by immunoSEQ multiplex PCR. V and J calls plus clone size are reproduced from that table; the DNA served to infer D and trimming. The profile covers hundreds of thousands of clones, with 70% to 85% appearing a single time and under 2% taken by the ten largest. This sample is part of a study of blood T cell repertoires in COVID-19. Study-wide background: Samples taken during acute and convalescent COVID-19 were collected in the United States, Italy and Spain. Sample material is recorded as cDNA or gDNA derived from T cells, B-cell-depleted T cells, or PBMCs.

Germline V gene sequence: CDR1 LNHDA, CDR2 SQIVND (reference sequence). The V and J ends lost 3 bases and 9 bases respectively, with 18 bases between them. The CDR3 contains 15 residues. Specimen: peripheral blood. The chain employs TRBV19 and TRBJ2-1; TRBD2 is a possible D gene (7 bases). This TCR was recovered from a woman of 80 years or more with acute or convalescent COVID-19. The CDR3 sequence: CASSISRGALTEQFF. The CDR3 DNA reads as TGTGCCAGTAGTATTTCCCGGGGGGCACTTACTGAGCAGTTCTTC. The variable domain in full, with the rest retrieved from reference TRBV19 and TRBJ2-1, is DGGITQSPKYLFRKEGQNVTLSCEQNLNHDAMYWYRQDPGQGLRLIYYSQIVNDFQKGDIAEGYSVSREKKESFPLTVTSAQKNPTAFYLCASSISRGALTEQFFGPGTRLTVL.